This T cell receptor (beta chain) was recorded in a study of glioma-infiltrating T cells. The wider study: Presurgical dexamethasone in glioma patients lasted six or fewer days. About one million peripheral T cells were targeted at roughly 4.5- to 11-fold coverage.

Amplification of TCR alpha and beta CDR3 regions from RNA used iRepertoire nested multiplex PCR. TCRdb processed the multiplex PCR reads anew with MiXCR; each CDR3 protein has one entry. The sample has 300,000 to 450,000 distinct CDR3 sequences; around 38% are singletons. CDR1 is SGHRS and CDR2 is YFSETQ in the germline V gene. The CDR3 runs 13 residues. V lost 1 base to trimming and J lost 6 bases, with 11 bases between them. Regarding the study as a whole: Tissue and blood shared very few CDR3 sequences. Gliomas, especially low-grade, showed above-expected tissue-blood divergence; non-neoplastic patients showed below.

In the case of this clonotype: No antigen is known for it.

The rearrangement links TRBV5-1 to TRBJ2-7; perhaps TRBD2 as D (6 bases). This clonotype was sampled from a human donor with low-grade glioma or glioblastoma, undergoing nonglioma brain surgery, or in good health (not recorded which). Material for sequencing was glioma tissue, nonneoplastic brain tissue, or PBMCs (not recorded which). The CDR3 bases are TGCGCCAGCAGCTTGTGGCAGGAGGGCGAGCAGTACTTC. This encodes CASSLWQEGEQYF.